These 26 T cell receptor beta chains share one sample of origin, sequenced in a study of shared clonotypes between healthy human individuals. Data came from immunoSEQ multiplex PCR; TCRdb stores just in-frame clones and leaves some out. The table shows fewer than 550,000 clones, with roughly 79% occurring only once. What was sequenced was PBMCs. These TCRs come from a woman between 35 and 50 years old in good health. Some clones in this sample may be carry-over from other donors' samples.

The CDR3 loop reads CASSQTLGQIYEQYF. In nucleotides, the CDR3 is TGCGCCAGCAGCCAAACCCTTGGACAAATCTACGAGCAGTACTTC. The chain links TRBV4-3 to TRBJ2-7; D possibly corresponds to TRBD1 (5 bases). The V and J ends lost 2 bases and 3 bases respectively, with 14 bases between them. The CDR3 length is 15 residues. The germline gives CDR1 LGHNA, CDR2 YSLEER.

The V and J genes are TRBV5-1 and TRBJ2-1, with 11 bases lining up with TRBD2. The trim removed 4 bases at V and 7 bases at J, leaving 7 bases unmatched. CDR3 length equals 15 residues. Germline values: CDR1 SGHRS, CDR2 YFSETQ. In DNA, the CDR3 is TGCGCCAGCAGCCATAGCGGGAGGGAGGGGAATGAGCAGTTCTTC. Translating gives CASSHSGREGNEQFF.

This clone showed up just a few times. CDR3 bases: TGTGCCAGCAGCGCCAACCGGGGGTACGAGCAGTACTTC. This sequence encodes CASSANRGYEQYF. The rearrangement uses TRBV7-2 and TRBJ2-7; tentative D call: TRBD2 (6 bases). Per germline, CDR1 SGHTA and CDR2 FQGNSA. The ends were cut back, 5 bases at V and 4 bases at J, with 12 bases in the middle. The CDR3 is made up of 13 amino acids.

The chain has TRBV27 and TRBJ2-1, with D possibly being TRBD1 or TRBD2 (6 bases each). Germline CDR1 is MNHEY and CDR2 is SMNVEV (reference sequence). The CDR3 runs 16 residues. Trimming stripped 5 bases from V and 4 bases from J, with 18 bases between. The DNA of the CDR3 is TGTGCCAGCAGTACCCTTGGCAGGGGAGGTTACAATGAGCAGTTCTTC. As protein: CASSTLGRGGYNEQFF.

V gene TRBV7-2 combines with J gene TRBJ2-7, with 8 bases fitting TRBD2. The CDR3 runs 15 residues. V lost 5 bases, J lost 3 bases, and 9 bases stayed unmatched. The V gene's germline CDR1 is SGHTA and CDR2 FQGNSA. CDR3 sequence (DNA): TGTGCCAGCAGCATGGCGGGACTAGACTTCTACGAGCAGTACTTC. It codes for CASSMAGLDFYEQYF.

This clone has just one count. This chain joins TRBV4-2 and TRBJ2-3; a weak D match, TRBD1 (7 bases). Trimming removed 4 bases at V and 3 bases at J, with 20 bases between. The CDR3 extends over 17 amino acids. Germline V gene lookup returns CDR1 LGHNA and CDR2 YNFKEQ. Here the CDR3 reads CASSPQRGRDGTDTQYF. The CDR3 DNA sequence: TGTGCCAGCAGCCCCCAGAGGGGGCGGGATGGGACAGATACGCAGTATTTT.

The count of this clone is one. The CDR3 is CAWRLSGLYGYTF. DNA for the CDR3: TGTGCCTGGAGGCTATCGGGGCTCTATGGCTACACCTTC. The chain combines TRBV30 with TRBJ1-2, with D perhaps TRBD1 (5 bases). The CDR3 spans 13 residues. Trimming stripped 3 bases from V and 4 bases from J, with 12 bases between. Germline lookup yields CDR1 GTSNPN and CDR2 SVGIG (reference sequence).

The rearrangement joins TRBV7-8 to TRBJ2-7; a possible D gene is TRBD1 (6 bases). The CDR3 has 16 amino acids. Trimming cost V 2 bases and J 0 bases, with 14 bases left between them. Germline V gives CDR1 SGHVS, CDR2 FQNEAQ. CDR3 nucleotide sequence: TGTGCCAGCAGCTTAACAGGGACAACCTACTCCTACGAGCAGTACTTC. Its protein is CASSLTGTTYSYEQYF.

Points on this clone: A read error is the likely source, as a far larger clone sits one nucleotide away. J is TRBJ2-2 and V is TRBV5-6, with D possibly TRBD2 on 5 matching bases. V was pared by 1 base and J by 4 bases, with 11 bases between. The CDR3 runs to 15 residues. Germline V gene lookup returns CDR1 SGHDT and CDR2 YYEEEE. The CDR3 DNA sequence: TGTGCCAGCAGCTTGCAGCGGAGGAGCACCGGGGAGCTGTTTTTT. Amino acids: CASSLQRRSTGELFF.

Turning to this clone: A far bigger clonotype differs at one base, so this is likely a read error. The same CDR3 also results from other DNA sequences found in this sample. The gene calls are TRBV27 and TRBJ2-3; D is unclear. V was cut by 7 bases and J by 6 bases, with 14 bases left in between. CDR3 length equals 13 residues. Germline assignment: CDR1 MNHEY and CDR2 SMNVEV (reference sequence). The DNA of the CDR3 is TGTGCCAGCACGAGGTCCCACGGTGATACGCAGTATTTT. This sequence encodes CASTRSHGDTQYF.

The rearrangement joins TRBV7-6 to TRBJ2-7; 7 bases align to TRBD2. The CDR3 loop spans 15 amino acids. The junction had 8 bases not matched to a gene; V was cut back by 1 base and J by 5 bases. Per germline, CDR1 SGHVS and CDR2 FNYEAQ. CDR3: CASSLGVGTTHEQYF. The CDR3 DNA reads TGTGCCAGCAGCTTAGGGGTCGGGACTACCCACGAGCAGTACTTC.

This sequence joins TRBV19 and TRBJ2-1; 8 bases fit TRBD1. This CDR3 is 15 amino acids long. The V segment lost 4 bases and the J segment 1 base; nucleotides outside the gene matches: 3. Germline V gene lookup returns CDR1 LNHDA and CDR2 SQIVND (reference sequence). CDR3 amino acids: CASSNGQGSYNEQFF. The CDR3 DNA follows: TGTGCCAGTAGTAATGGACAGGGTTCCTACAATGAGCAGTTCTTC.

The chain links TRBV20-1 to TRBJ2-7; D is uncertain. Per germline, CDR1 DFQATT and CDR2 SNEGSKA (reference sequence). The CDR3 loop spans 11 amino acids. V gave up 3 bases and J gave up 6 bases, with 9 bases separating them. CDR3 protein: CSASFLFEQYF. CDR3 coding DNA: TGCAGTGCTAGCTTTCTGTTCGAGCAGTACTTC.

The V gene is TRBV15, the J gene TRBJ2-1; 7 bases align to TRBD2. The V segment lost 4 bases and the J segment 2 bases; nucleotides outside the gene matches: 11. The germline gives CDR1 LNHNV, CDR2 YYDKDF (reference sequence). The CDR3 consists of 17 residues. DNA for the CDR3: TGTGCCACCAGCACCCGTCGACTAGCCCTCACCTACAATGAGCAGTTCTTC. It codes for CATSTRRLALTYNEQFF.

The chain recombines TRBV2 with TRBJ2-3, with a tentative D call TRBD1 (5 bases). Trimming removed 6 bases from V and 8 bases from J, with 12 bases in between. Germline CDR1 and CDR2: SNHLY and FYNNEI. This CDR3 region has 12 residues. The CDR3 here is CASRMTAGTQYF. The CDR3 DNA reads TGTGCCAGCAGGATGACAGCCGGTACGCAGTATTTT.

This clone has just a few counts. The chain links TRBV29-1 to TRBJ1-1, with D possibly matching TRBD1 (6 bases). Germline CDR1 is SQVTM and CDR2 is ANQGSEA. V gave up 7 bases and J gave up 1 base, with 10 bases separating them. The CDR3 runs to 12 residues. CDR3 sequence reads: CSAEGGNTEAFF. CDR3 coding DNA: TGCAGCGCTGAGGGGGGGAACACTGAAGCTTTCTTT.

The chain links TRBV11-2 to TRBJ1-5; D gene ambiguous. The germline V and J ends were trimmed by 5 bases and 7 bases, with 9 bases remaining between them. CDR3 length: 12 residues. CDR1 is SGHAT, CDR2 FQNNGV, per germline. The CDR3 coding sequence is TGTGCCAGCAGCCCCCCGGGGCAGCCCCAGCATTTT. It specifies CASSPPGQPQHF. The entire variable domain, with the rest obtained from reference TRBV11-2 and TRBJ1-5, is as follows: EAGVAQSPRYKIIEKRQSVAFWCNPISGHATLYWYQQILGQGPKLLIQFQNNGVVDDSQLPKDRFSAERLKGVDSTLKIQPAKLEDSAVYLCASSPPGQPQHFGDGTRLSIL.

The chain uses TRBV28 and TRBJ1-2; tentatively, D is TRBD1 (5 bases). From germline, CDR1 is MDHEN and CDR2 SYDVKM. V was trimmed by 7 bases and J by 6 bases, leaving 15 bases between them. The CDR3 runs 13 residues. The CDR3 region is CASTAWGGDGYTF. The DNA of the CDR3 is TGTGCCAGCACCGCCTGGGGGGGGGATGGCTACACCTTC.

The chain uses TRBV18 and TRBJ2-1; D is unresolved. The CDR3 extends over 14 amino acids. Per germline, CDR1 KGHSH and CDR2 LQKENI. Trimming took off 3 bases at V and 10 bases at J, with 16 bases between the two ends. As DNA, the CDR3 is TGTGCCAGCTCACCCCGGGCTAGGGCTGAGGAGCAGTTCTTC. Encoded protein: CASSPRARAEEQFF.

V and J are TRBV9 and TRBJ2-1, with 11 positions matching TRBD2. V lost 2 bases to trimming and J lost 7 bases; unmatched junction nucleotides: 8. This CDR3 is built from 16 residues. From germline, CDR1 is SGDLS and CDR2 YYNGEE. The CDR3 DNA follows: TGTGCCAGCAGCGTTGAACTAGCGGGAGTTAAAAATGAGCAGTTCTTC. This translates into CASSVELAGVKNEQFF.

This clone was recorded once. This chain connects TRBV5-1 to TRBJ2-5; TRBD1 agrees at 8 bases. The DNA matches TRBJ2-7 better at its end, which makes the J call doubtful. Germline V lookup: CDR1 SGHRS, CDR2 YFSETQ. CDR3 length: 13 residues. The CDR3 DNA reads as TGCGCCAGCAGCGTGGACAGGGCCTACGAGCAGTACTTC. It encodes CASSVDRAYEQYF.

This clone was seen a handful of times. Only one base separates this from a far larger clonotype, so it likely reflects a read error. The same CDR3 also results from other DNA sequences found in this sample. The gene calls are TRBV28 and TRBJ1-1; D gene uncertain. This CDR3 comprises 13 residues. The ends were cut back, 5 bases at V and 1 base at J, with 8 bases in the middle. CDR1 is MDHEN, CDR2 SYDVKM, per germline. The CDR3 reads CASSPTENTEAFF. The CDR3 region has the DNA TGTGCCAGCAGTCCAACAGAGAACACTGAAGCTTTCTTT.

The chain links TRBV7-2 to TRBJ2-7; 8 bases line up with TRBD2. The CDR3 loop spans 16 amino acids. The J segment lost 2 bases and the V segment lost 2 bases, leaving 8 bases of the junction unmatched. Per the germline V gene, CDR1 is SGHTA and CDR2 is FQGNSA. The CDR3: CASSLYGLAGTYEQYF. CDR3 DNA: TGTGCCAGCAGCTTATATGGTCTAGCGGGCACCTACGAGCAGTACTTC.

The chain has TRBV5-6 and TRBJ2-6; no reliable D call. Germline V lookup: CDR1 SGHDT, CDR2 YYEEEE. The CDR3 is made up of 12 amino acids. Deletions cut 3 bases from V and 12 bases from J, with 10 bases between. CDR3 loop: CASSSESPVLTF. CDR3 in DNA: TGTGCCAGCAGCTCTGAATCGCCCGTCCTGACTTTC.

The chain is built from TRBV5-1 and TRBJ2-2; possible D gene TRBD1, 6 bases. This CDR3 has 16 amino acids. Per the germline V gene, CDR1 is SGHRS and CDR2 is YFSETQ. V gave up 4 bases and J gave up 0 bases, with 13 bases separating them. The CDR3 loop is CASSLAGTPNTGELFF. For the CDR3, the DNA is TGCGCCAGCAGCCTCGCCGGGACACCGAACACCGGGGAGCTGTTTTTT.

Here the CDR3 reads CASSNLRGPNQGTEAFF. CDR3 bases: TGTGCCAGTAGTAACCTCCGGGGTCCAAACCAGGGCACTGAAGCTTTCTTT. The genes are TRBV19 and TRBJ1-1, with TRBD1 as a possible D gene (5 bases). V was cut by 4 bases and J by 4 bases, with 22 bases left in between. The CDR3 has 17 residues. The germline V gene has CDR1 LNHDA and CDR2 SQIVND (reference sequence).